One sample yielded the 30 T cell receptor beta chains listed below, sequenced in a study of blood T cells in healthy people across ages. With a J-beta primer mix and a sample-barcoded 5' primer, a second PCR ran about 7 to 12 cycles. TCRdb reanalysed the 5' RACE reads using MiXCR and keeps one entry per CDR3 protein. The sample has 600,000 to 900,000 distinct CDR3 sequences; 20% to 30% are singletons. This sample was shared with a second study, whose subject was T cells of mothers and their children.

The sample comprised blood. The receptors were gathered from a boy younger than 18 in good health.

The chain carries TRBV29-1 and TRBJ2-5; D not certain. The germline V gene encodes CDR1 SQVTM and CDR2 ANQGSEA. The CDR3 has 12 amino acids. V lost 3 bases and J lost 3, with 8 bases in between. CDR3 sequence reads: CSVERGEETQYF. The CDR3 bases are TGCAGCGTTGAGCGTGGGGAAGAGACCCAGTACTTC.

This clonotype was recorded a few times. This sequence joins TRBV9 and TRBJ2-7; no firm D call. The CDR3 sequence is 14 residues long. In germline, CDR1 is SGDLS, CDR2 YYNGEE. The V gene lost 0 bases and the J gene lost 5 bases, with 12 bases spanning the gap. This chain's CDR3 is CASSVEGWFDEQYF. The DNA of the CDR3 is TGTGCCAGCAGCGTAGAAGGGTGGTTTGACGAGCAGTACTTC.

V gene TRBV3-1 combines with J gene TRBJ1-4, with a tentative D call TRBD1 (5 bases). The CDR3 loop spans 15 amino acids. V was trimmed by 3 bases and J by 5 bases, leaving 13 bases between them. Germline-derived CDR1 and CDR2 are LGHDT and YNNKEL (reference sequence). CDR3 nucleotide sequence: TGTGCCAGCAGCCAGGGGGACGGAGGAAATGAAAAACTGTTTTTT. As protein: CASSQGDGGNEKLFF.

The chain uses TRBV10-3 and TRBJ1-4; D gene unclear. This CDR3 has 15 amino acids. Germline CDR1 ENHRY, CDR2 SYGVKD. Trimming took 2 bases from V and 8 from J, leaving 15 bases between them. For the CDR3, the DNA is TGTGCCATCAGTGAGGCGAGGGCAGCGGGAGAAAAACTGTTTTTT. Translated: CAISEARAAGEKLFF.

This chain links TRBV5-1 with TRBJ2-1; D may be TRBD2 (6 bases). The CDR3 totals 18 residues. Germline CDR1 and CDR2: SGHRS and YFSETQ. V lost 4 bases and J 2 bases, leaving 22 bases between the germline ends. The CDR3 loop reads CASSRTLLVGSAYNEQFF. As DNA, the CDR3 is TGCGCCAGCAGCCGCACCCTCTTGGTCGGGAGCGCCTACAATGAGCAGTTCTTC.

Only a few counts were recorded for this clonotype. The V and J genes are TRBV18 and TRBJ1-3, with a tentative D call TRBD1 (5 bases). Looked up from germline, CDR1 is KGHSH and CDR2 is LQKENI. The CDR3 covers 15 residues. V lost 2 bases and J lost 0, with 8 bases in between. CDR3 in amino acids: CASSPEGFSGNTIYF. The CDR3 coding sequence is TGTGCCAGCTCACCAGAGGGGTTCTCTGGAAACACCATATATTTT.

This clonotype has a handful of counts. This chain uses TRBV12-5 with TRBJ1-2; TRBD1 is a possible D gene (5 bases). Germline-derived CDR1 and CDR2 are LGHNT and FRNRAP. V was pared by 5 bases and J by 2 bases, with 15 bases between. The CDR3 is 15 amino acids. The CDR3 spells CASGPPGGMNYGYTF. The CDR3 nucleotides read TGTGCTAGTGGTCCCCCCGGGGGGATGAACTATGGCTACACCTTC. Using reference TRBV12-5 and TRBJ1-2 for the parts outside the CDR3, the full variable domain is DARVTQTPRHKVTEMGQEVTMRCQPILGHNTVFWYRQTMMQGLELLAYFRNRAPLDDSGMPKDRFSAEMPDATLATLKIQPSEPRDSAVYFCASGPPGGMNYGYTFGSGTRLTVV.

In the case of this clonotype: Germline is not matched at one junction end, which may reflect a read error. The rearrangement joins TRBV2 to TRBJ2-3; D perhaps matches TRBD1 (6 bases). Per the germline V gene, CDR1 is SNHLY and CDR2 is FYNNEI. The CDR3 covers 17 residues. Here the CDR3 reads CASSEALAWGDRSPSCF. CDR3 in DNA: TGTGCCAGCAGTGAAGCCTTGGCTTGGGGAGACAGGTCCCCGTCGTGTTTT.

The chain recombines TRBV29-1 with TRBJ1-1; D unclear. The CDR3 has 13 residues. Germline V CDR1 and CDR2: SQVTM, ANQGSEA. Trimming took 6 bases from V and 1 from J, leaving 12 bases between them. The DNA of the CDR3 is TGCAGCGTACCGGGCAGGCGGAACACTGAAGCTTTCTTT. It yields the protein CSVPGRRNTEAFF.

There are a few counts of this clonotype. This chain links TRBV9 with TRBJ2-7, with D possibly TRBD1 on 6 matching bases. Trimming stripped 0 bases from V and 4 bases from J, with 17 bases between. CDR1 is SGDLS, CDR2 YYNGEE, per germline. This CDR3 has 16 amino acids. This CDR3 is CASSVGATGRKYEQYF. The CDR3 DNA sequence: TGTGCCAGCAGCGTAGGGGCGACAGGTCGCAAGTACGAGCAGTACTTC.

This clonotype has only a few counts. The rearrangement links TRBV7-9 to TRBJ2-1, with unresolved D. Germline V gives CDR1 SEHNR, CDR2 FQNEAQ (reference sequence). With 2 bases removed from V and 7 bases from J, the gap between germline ends came to 9 bases. This CDR3 is built from 13 residues. Here the CDR3 DNA reads TGTGCCAGCAGCTTATGGTCGGGTAATGAGCAGTTCTTC. Translation: CASSLWSGNEQFF.

J is TRBJ1-6 and V is TRBV12-3 or TRBV12-4; TRBD1 matches at 9 bases. CDR3 length equals 15 residues. V trimming: 5 bases; J trimming: 8 bases; junction bases outside the gene matches: 7. The CDR3 spells CASSTGQGPDSPLHF. CDR3 nucleotides: TGTGCCAGCAGTACCGGACAGGGGCCGGATTCACCCCTCCACTTT.

This clonotype was found a few times. The V and J genes are TRBV18 and TRBJ1-5; D perhaps matches TRBD1 (6 bases). This CDR3 has 13 amino acids. V lost 6 bases and J 5 bases, leaving 11 bases between the germline ends. Germline values: CDR1 KGHSH, CDR2 LQKENI. The CDR3, as DNA: TGTGCCAGCTCGTCGGACAGTCATCAGCCCCAGCATTTT. Its protein product is CASSSDSHQPQHF.

This clonotype was picked up a small number of times. V gene TRBV27 combines with J gene TRBJ2-7; perhaps TRBD1 as D (5 bases). V was pared by 5 bases and J by 3 bases, with 17 bases between. CDR3 length: 15 amino acids. Germline values: CDR1 MNHEY, CDR2 SMNVEV (reference sequence). The CDR3 region has the DNA TGTGCCAGCAGTGCCCGGGCCACAGGCGGCTACGAGCAGTACTTC. Translating gives CASSARATGGYEQYF.

The rearrangement uses TRBV6-5 and TRBJ1-4; 10 nucleotides line up with TRBD1. The CDR3 runs 15 residues. Looked up from germline, CDR1 is MNHEY and CDR2 is SVGAGI. The trim removed 6 bases at V and 1 base at J, leaving 2 bases unmatched. CDR3 sequence (DNA): TGTGCCAGCAGCGACAGGGGGCGAACTAATGAAAAACTGTTTTTT. It codes for CASSDRGRTNEKLFF.

V is TRBV7-9 and J is TRBJ2-1; D is possibly TRBD1 or TRBD2 (6 bases each). Germline V gives CDR1 SEHNR, CDR2 FQNEAQ (reference sequence). The germline V and J ends were trimmed by 6 bases and 10 bases, with 22 bases remaining between them. CDR3 length: 15 amino acids. The CDR3 DNA reads TGTGCCAGCAGTCCCCCCGGTCGGGGGCAGACAGAGCAGTTCTTC. Translation: CASSPPGRGQTEQFF.

This rearrangement joins TRBV5-1 to TRBJ2-5; D uncertain. CDR1 and CDR2 (germline): SGHRS, YFSETQ. There are 14 residues in the CDR3. The V end lost 2 bases, the J end lost 3 bases, and 11 bases lay between the germline ends. The CDR3 here is CASSFQIFEETQYF. DNA of the CDR3: TGCGCCAGCAGCTTCCAGATTTTTGAAGAGACCCAGTACTTC. The entire variable domain, with the rest obtained from reference TRBV5-1 and TRBJ2-5, is as follows: KAGVTQTPRYLIKTRGQQVTLSCSPISGHRSVSWYQQTPGQGLQFLFEYFSETQRNKGNFPGRFSGRQFSNSRSEMNVSTLELGDSALYLCASSFQIFEETQYFGPGTRLLVL.

This rearrangement joins TRBV10-3 to TRBJ1-2, with D possibly TRBD1 on 6 matching bases. Germline V gene data show CDR1 as ENHRY and CDR2 as SYGVKD. V lost 3 bases to trimming and J lost 0 bases, with 11 bases between them. This CDR3 contains 15 residues. Written as DNA, the CDR3 is TGTGCCATCAGTGAAATCACAGGGTCTAACTATGGCTACACCTTC. This sequence encodes CAISEITGSNYGYTF.

The chain couples TRBV29-1 to TRBJ2-2, with 7 bases that match TRBD1. Trimming cost V 6 bases and J 7 bases; bases outside gene matches: 8. This CDR3 is 13 amino acids long. The germline gives CDR1 SQVTM, CDR2 ANQGSEA. CDR3 nucleotides: TGCAGCGTGCAGACAGGGATAAACGGGGAGCTGTTTTTT. Its translation is CSVQTGINGELFF.

The chain is built from TRBV27 and TRBJ2-5; 7 nucleotides align to TRBD2. The J call is in doubt because the DNA end fits TRBJ2-1 better. CDR3 length: 14 amino acids. Germline lookup yields CDR1 MNHEY and CDR2 SMNVEV (reference sequence). CDR3 sequence (DNA): TGTGCCAGCAGTTTCACTAGCGCAGGCAATGAGCAGTTCTTC. It codes for CASSFTSAGNEQFF.

The rearrangement joins TRBV2 to TRBJ1-4; D might be TRBD1 (6 bases). The CDR3 consists of 12 residues. Germline V gene sequence: CDR1 SNHLY, CDR2 FYNNEI. V gave up 7 bases and J gave up 13 bases, with 16 bases separating them. CDR3 sequence reads: CASKAEGGPLFF. For the CDR3, the DNA is TGTGCCAGCAAAGCAGAAGGGGGGCCACTGTTTTTT.

The chain carries TRBV7-9 and TRBJ2-5, with D possibly called TRBD1 or TRBD2 (5 bases each). From germline, CDR1 is SEHNR and CDR2 FQNEAQ (reference sequence). Trimming shortened V by 4 bases and J by 5 bases, and 20 bases separated the two germline ends. CDR3 length: 16 amino acids. The CDR3: CASSYGSGREFETQYF. The DNA for the CDR3 is TGTGCCAGCAGCTATGGAAGTGGCAGGGAGTTCGAGACCCAGTACTTC.

The V gene is TRBV12-3 or TRBV12-4, the J gene TRBJ2-5; 10 bases match TRBD1. Unmatched junction bases numbered 7, after V lost 6 bases and J lost 3 bases. The CDR3 consists of 15 residues. CDR3 nucleotides: TGTGCCAGCAGCCAAGACAGGGGGCGGGAAGAGACCCAGTACTTC. Translation gives CASSQDRGREETQYF.

The chain employs TRBV6-1 and TRBJ1-5; no firm D call. There are 15 residues in the CDR3. In germline, CDR1 is MNHNS, CDR2 SASEGT. V was cut by 1 base and J by 4 bases, with 11 bases left in between. The CDR3 region is CASSEDNLGNQPQHF. The CDR3 region has the DNA TGTGCCAGCAGTGAAGACAATTTAGGGAATCAGCCCCAGCATTTT.

The J gene is TRBJ1-2, the V gene TRBV20-1, with a weak D call TRBD1 (5 bases). Germline values: CDR1 DFQATT, CDR2 SNEGSKA (reference sequence). The CDR3 loop spans 11 amino acids. The V and J ends lost 7 bases and 6 bases respectively, with 12 bases between them. CDR3 in DNA: TGCAGTGTGGGGCAGTTCAATGGCTACACCTTC. The encoded protein is CSVGQFNGYTF.

The chain recombines TRBV11-1 with TRBJ2-1; D uncertain. V lost 1 base and J lost 0, with 7 bases in between. There are 15 residues in the CDR3. The germline V gene has CDR1 SGHAT and CDR2 FQDESV (reference sequence). CDR3 sequence (DNA): TGTGCCAGCAGCTTAGTGCGTTACTCCTACAATGAGCAGTTCTTC. This gives the protein CASSLVRYSYNEQFF.

V is TRBV3-1 and J is TRBJ2-5; 10 bases line up with TRBD2. The CDR3 has 18 residues. V gave up 4 bases and J gave up 4 bases; unmatched junction bases: 15. Germline V gene data show CDR1 as LGHDT and CDR2 as YNNKEL (reference sequence). CDR3 DNA sequence: TGTGCCAGCAGCCCCACTAGTGCTAGCGGGGGTACGGGAGAGACCCAGTACTTC. This sequence encodes CASSPTSASGGTGETQYF.

This chain uses TRBV12-3 or TRBV12-4 with TRBJ2-2; 9 nucleotides match TRBD2. CDR3 length equals 15 residues. V gave up 5 bases and J gave up 7 bases; unmatched junction bases: 8. In DNA, the CDR3 is TGTGCCAGCAGTAGAGCGGGGGGTCGTTTCGGGGAGCTGTTTTTT. It specifies CASSRAGGRFGELFF.

The chain employs TRBV7-9 and TRBJ2-7; weak D call: TRBD2 (5 bases). Germline CDR1 is SEHNR and CDR2 is FQNEAQ (reference sequence). There are 15 residues in the CDR3. Trimming removed 5 bases at V and 0 bases at J, with 14 bases between. CDR3 protein: CASSAIATDSYEQYF. CDR3 in DNA: TGTGCCAGCAGCGCCATAGCGACGGACTCCTACGAGCAGTACTTC. The full variable domain, with the rest looked up from reference TRBV7-9 and TRBJ2-7, is DTGVSQNPRHKITKRGQNVTFRCDPISEHNRLYWYRQTLGQGPEFLTYFQNEAQLEKSRLLSDRFSAERPKGSFSTLEIQRTEQGDSAMYLCASSAIATDSYEQYFGPGTRLTVT.

The rearrangement joins TRBV6-2 or TRBV6-3 to TRBJ2-4; D assignment may be TRBD1 or TRBD2 (5 bases each). In germline, CDR1 is MNHEY, CDR2 SVGEGT. This CDR3 contains 14 residues. V lost 7 bases to trimming and J lost 5 bases, with 15 bases between them. CDR3 in DNA: TGTGCCAGCACCCCGAGGGGCCGCGAAAACATTCAGTACTTC. Its protein is CASTPRGRENIQYF.